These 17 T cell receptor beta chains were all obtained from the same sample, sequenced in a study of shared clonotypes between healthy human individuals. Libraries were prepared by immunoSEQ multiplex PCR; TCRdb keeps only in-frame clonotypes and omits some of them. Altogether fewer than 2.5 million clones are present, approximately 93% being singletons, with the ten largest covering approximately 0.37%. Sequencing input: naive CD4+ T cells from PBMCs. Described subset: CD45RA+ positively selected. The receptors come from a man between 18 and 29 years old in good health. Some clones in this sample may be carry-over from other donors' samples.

The chain's CDR3 is CASSPGIYTDTQYF. CDR3 sequence (DNA): TGTGCCAGCAGCCCCGGGATTTACACAGATACGCAGTATTTT. V usage is TRBV11-3 and J usage is TRBJ2-3; the D gene is possibly TRBD2 (5 bases). The CDR3 spans 14 residues. The V gene lost 5 bases and the J gene lost 2 bases, with 11 bases spanning the gap. Looked up from germline, CDR1 is SGHNT and CDR2 is YENEEA.

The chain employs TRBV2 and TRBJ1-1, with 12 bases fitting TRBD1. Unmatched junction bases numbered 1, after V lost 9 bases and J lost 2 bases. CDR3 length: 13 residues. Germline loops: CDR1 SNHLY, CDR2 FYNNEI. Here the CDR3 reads CASGTGGNTEAFF. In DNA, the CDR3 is TGTGCCAGTGGGACAGGGGGCAACACTGAAGCTTTCTTT. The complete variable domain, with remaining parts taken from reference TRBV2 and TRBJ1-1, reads EPEVTQTPSHQVTQMGQEVILRCVPISNHLYFYWYRQILGQKVEFLVSFYNNEISEKSEIFDDQFSVERPDGSNFTLKIRSTKLEDSAMYFCASGTGGNTEAFFGQGTRLTVV.

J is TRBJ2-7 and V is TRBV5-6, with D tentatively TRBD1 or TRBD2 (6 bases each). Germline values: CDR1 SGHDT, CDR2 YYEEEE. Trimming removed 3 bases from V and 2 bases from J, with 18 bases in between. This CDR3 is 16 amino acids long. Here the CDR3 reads CASSWGGRGYPYEQYF. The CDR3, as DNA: TGTGCCAGCAGCTGGGGAGGTAGGGGGTATCCCTACGAGCAGTACTTC.

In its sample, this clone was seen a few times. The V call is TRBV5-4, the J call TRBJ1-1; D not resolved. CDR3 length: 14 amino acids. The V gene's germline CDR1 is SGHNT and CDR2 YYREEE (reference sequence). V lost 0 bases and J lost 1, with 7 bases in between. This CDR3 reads CASSLAARNTEAFF. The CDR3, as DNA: TGTGCCAGCAGCTTGGCCGCAAGGAACACTGAAGCTTTCTTT.

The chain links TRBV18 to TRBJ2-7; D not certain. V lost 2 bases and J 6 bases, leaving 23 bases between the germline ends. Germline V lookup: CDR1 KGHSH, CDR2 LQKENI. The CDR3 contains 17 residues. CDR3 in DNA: TGTGCCAGCTCACCAACGTCGGGCCTACCCCCCCCGGGCGAGCAGTACTTC. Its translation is CASSPTSGLPPPGEQYF.

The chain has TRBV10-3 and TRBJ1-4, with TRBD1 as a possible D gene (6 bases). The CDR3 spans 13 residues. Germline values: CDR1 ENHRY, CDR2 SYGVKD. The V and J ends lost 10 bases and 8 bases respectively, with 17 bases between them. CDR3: CATHTGGGEKLFF. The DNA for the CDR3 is TGTGCCACTCATACGGGGGGGGGCGAAAAACTGTTTTTT.

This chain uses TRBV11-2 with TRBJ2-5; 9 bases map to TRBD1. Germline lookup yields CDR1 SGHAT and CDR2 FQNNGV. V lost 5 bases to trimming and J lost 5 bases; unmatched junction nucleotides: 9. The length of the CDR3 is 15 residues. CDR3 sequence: CASSTRTGAYETQYF. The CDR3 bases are TGTGCCAGCAGCACCCGGACAGGGGCGTATGAGACCCAGTACTTC.

CDR3 in amino acids: CASNTGQGLTDTQYF. In nucleotides, the CDR3 is TGTGCCAGCAACACCGGACAGGGGCTCACAGATACGCAGTATTTT. The gene calls are TRBV28 and TRBJ2-3; 9 nucleotides line up with TRBD1. This CDR3 spans 15 amino acids. V shed 7 bases and J 2 bases; nucleotides not matched to a gene: 7. The germline CDR1 and CDR2 sequences are MDHEN and SYDVKM.

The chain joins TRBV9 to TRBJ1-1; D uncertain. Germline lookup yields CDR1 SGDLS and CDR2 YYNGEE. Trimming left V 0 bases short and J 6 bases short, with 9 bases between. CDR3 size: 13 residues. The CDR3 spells CASSVEPAAEAFF. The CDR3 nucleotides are TGTGCCAGCAGCGTAGAGCCGGCGGCTGAAGCTTTCTTT.

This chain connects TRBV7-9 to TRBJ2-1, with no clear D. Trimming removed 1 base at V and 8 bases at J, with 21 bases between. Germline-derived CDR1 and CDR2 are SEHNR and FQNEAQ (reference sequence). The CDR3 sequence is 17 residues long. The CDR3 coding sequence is TGTGCCAGCAGCTTAGTTTCCTATAGTATTGGGTTCGATGAGCAGTTCTTC. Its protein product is CASSLVSYSIGFDEQFF.

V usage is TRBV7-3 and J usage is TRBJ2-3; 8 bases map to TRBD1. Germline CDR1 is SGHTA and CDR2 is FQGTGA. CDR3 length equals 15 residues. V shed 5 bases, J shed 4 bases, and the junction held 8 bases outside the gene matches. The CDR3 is CASSPQTGAPDTQYF. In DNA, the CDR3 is TGTGCCAGCAGCCCCCAGACAGGGGCCCCAGATACGCAGTATTTT.

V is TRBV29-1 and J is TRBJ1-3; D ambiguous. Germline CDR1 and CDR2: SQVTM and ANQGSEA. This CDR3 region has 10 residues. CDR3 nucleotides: TGCAGTGCATTGGGAAACACCATATATTTT. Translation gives CSALGNTIYF.

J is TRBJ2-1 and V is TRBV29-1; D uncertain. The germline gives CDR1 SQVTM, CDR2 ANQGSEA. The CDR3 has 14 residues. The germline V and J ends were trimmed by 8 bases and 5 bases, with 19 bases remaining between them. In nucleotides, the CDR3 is TGCAGCTGCCACGGGCTAGTATCGGACAATGAGCAGTTCTTC. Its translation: CSCHGLVSDNEQFF.

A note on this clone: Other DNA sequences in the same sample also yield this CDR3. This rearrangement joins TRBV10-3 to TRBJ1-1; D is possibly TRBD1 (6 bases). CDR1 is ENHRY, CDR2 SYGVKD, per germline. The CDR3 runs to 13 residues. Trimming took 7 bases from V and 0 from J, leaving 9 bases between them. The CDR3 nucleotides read TGTGCCATCACTGGACAGCTGAACACTGAAGCTTTCTTT. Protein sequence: CAITGQLNTEAFF.

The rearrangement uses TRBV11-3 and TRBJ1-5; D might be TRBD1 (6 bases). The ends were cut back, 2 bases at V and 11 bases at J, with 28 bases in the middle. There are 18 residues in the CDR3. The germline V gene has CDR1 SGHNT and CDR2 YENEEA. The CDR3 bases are TGTGCCAGCAGCTTACGACCGCTGGGGCAGAGGGGGGGTAAGGCCCAGCATTTT. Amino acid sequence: CASSLRPLGQRGGKAQHF. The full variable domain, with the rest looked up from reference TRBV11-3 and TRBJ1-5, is EAGVVQSPRYKIIEKKQPVAFWCNPISGHNTLYWYLQNLGQGPELLIRYENEEAVDDSQLPKDRFSAERLKGVDSTLKIQPAELGDSAVYLCASSLRPLGQRGGKAQHFGDGTRLSIL.

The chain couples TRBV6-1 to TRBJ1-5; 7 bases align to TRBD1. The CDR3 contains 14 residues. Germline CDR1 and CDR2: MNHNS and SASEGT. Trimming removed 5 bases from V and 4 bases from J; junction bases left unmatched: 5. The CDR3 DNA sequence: TGTGCCAGCAGTTCAGGGGGTGGTAATCAGCCCCAGCATTTT. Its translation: CASSSGGGNQPQHF.

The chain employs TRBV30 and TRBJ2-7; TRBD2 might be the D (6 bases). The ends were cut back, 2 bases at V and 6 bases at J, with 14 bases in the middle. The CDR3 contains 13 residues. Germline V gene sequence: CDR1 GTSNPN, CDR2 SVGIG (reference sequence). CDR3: CAWSSWPGGEQYF. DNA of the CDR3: TGTGCCTGGAGTTCTTGGCCCGGGGGCGAGCAGTACTTC. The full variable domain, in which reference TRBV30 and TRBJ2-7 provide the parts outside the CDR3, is SQTIHQWPATLVQPVGSPLSLECTVEGTSNPNLYWYRQAAGRGLQLLFYSVGIGQISSEVPQNLSASRPQDRQFILSSKKLLLSDSGFYLCAWSSWPGGEQYFGPGTRLTVT.